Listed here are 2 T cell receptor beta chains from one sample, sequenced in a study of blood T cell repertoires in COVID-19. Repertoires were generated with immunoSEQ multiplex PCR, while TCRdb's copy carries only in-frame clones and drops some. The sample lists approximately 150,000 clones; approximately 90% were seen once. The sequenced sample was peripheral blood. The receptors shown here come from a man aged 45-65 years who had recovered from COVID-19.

CDR3 bases: TGTGCCAGTAGTTTCTCCCGGGACAGCTCTGGAAACACCATATATTTT. Translation: CASSFSRDSSGNTIYF. The chain joins TRBV19 to TRBJ1-3; 7 bases line up with TRBD1. CDR1 is LNHDA and CDR2 is SQIVND in the germline V gene (reference sequence). V gave up 5 bases and J gave up 0 bases; unmatched junction bases: 7. There are 16 residues in the CDR3.

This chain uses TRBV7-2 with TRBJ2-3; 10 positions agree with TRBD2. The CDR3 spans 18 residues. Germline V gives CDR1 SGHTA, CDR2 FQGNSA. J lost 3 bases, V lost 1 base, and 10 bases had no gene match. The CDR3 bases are TGTGCCAGCAGCTTAGTTTCGTCTAGCGGGAGTTGGACAGATACGCAGTATTTT. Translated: CASSLVSSSGSWTDTQYF.